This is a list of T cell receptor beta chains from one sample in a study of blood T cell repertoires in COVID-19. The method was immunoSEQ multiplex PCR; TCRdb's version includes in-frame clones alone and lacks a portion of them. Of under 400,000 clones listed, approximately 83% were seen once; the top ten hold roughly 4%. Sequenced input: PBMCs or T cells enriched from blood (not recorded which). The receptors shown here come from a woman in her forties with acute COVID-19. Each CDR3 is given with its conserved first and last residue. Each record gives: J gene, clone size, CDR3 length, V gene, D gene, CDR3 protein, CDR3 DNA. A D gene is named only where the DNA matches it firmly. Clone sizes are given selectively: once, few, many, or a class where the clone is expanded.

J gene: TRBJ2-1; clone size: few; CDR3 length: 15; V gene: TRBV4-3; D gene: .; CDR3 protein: CASSQDPGSGNEQFF; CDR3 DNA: TGCGCCAGCAGCCAAGATCCCGGGAGTGGGAATGAGCAGTTCTTC
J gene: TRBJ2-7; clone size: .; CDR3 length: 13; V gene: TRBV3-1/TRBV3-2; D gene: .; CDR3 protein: CASSQVGGYEQYF; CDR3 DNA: TGTGCCAGCAGCCAAGTAGGGGGCTACGAGCAGTACTTC
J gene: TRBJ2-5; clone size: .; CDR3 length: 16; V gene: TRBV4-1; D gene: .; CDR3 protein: CASSQGRAGAQETQYF; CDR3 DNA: TGCGCCAGCAGCCAAGGGCGGGCGGGGGCTCAAGAGACCCAGTACTTC
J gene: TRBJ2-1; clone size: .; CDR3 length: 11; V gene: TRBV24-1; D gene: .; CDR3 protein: CATSNVAGPFF; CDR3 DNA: TGTGCCACCAGTAACGTGGCAGGGCCGTTCTTC
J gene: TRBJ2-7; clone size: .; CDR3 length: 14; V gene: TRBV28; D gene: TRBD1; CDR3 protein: CASSLGTGGYEQYF; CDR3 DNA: TGTGCCAGCAGTTTAGGGACAGGGGGCTACGAGCAGTACTTC
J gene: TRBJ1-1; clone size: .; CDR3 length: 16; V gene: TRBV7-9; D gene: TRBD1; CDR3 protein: CASSLSTGQGGTEAFF; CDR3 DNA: TGTGCCAGCAGCTTATCGACCGGACAGGGAGGCACTGAAGCTTTCTTT
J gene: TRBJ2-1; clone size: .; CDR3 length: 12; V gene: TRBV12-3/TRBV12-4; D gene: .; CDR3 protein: CASSYSYNEQFF; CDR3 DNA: TGTGCCAGCAGTTATTCTTACAATGAGCAGTTCTTC
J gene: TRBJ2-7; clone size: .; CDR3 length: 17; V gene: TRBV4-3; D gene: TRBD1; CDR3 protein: CASSQDLSNRGPHEQYF; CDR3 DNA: TGCGCCAGCAGCCAAGATCTTTCAAACAGGGGGCCCCACGAGCAGTACTTC
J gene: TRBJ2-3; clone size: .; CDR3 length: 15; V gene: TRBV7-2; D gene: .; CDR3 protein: CASSFTGQSTDTQYF; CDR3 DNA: TGTGCCAGCAGCTTCACAGGACAGAGCACAGATACGCAGTATTTT
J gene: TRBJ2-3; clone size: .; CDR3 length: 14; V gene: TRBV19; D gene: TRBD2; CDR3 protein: CASSRGLDLDTQYF; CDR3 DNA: TGTGCCAGTAGTAGGGGACTAGACTTAGATACGCAGTATTTT
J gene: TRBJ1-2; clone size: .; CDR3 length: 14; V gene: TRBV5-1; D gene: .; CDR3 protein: CASSGGHNVYGYTF; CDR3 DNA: TGCGCCAGCAGCGGGGGACATAACGTCTATGGCTACACCTTC
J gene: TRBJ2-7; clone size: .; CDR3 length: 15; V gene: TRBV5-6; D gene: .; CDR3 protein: CASSLPLDSLYEQYF; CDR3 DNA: TGTGCCAGCAGCTTACCCCTGGACAGCCTTTACGAGCAGTACTTC
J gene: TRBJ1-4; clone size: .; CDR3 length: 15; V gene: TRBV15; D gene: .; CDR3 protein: CATSRVDSINEKLFF; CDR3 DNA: TGTGCCACCAGCAGAGTTGACAGCATTAATGAAAAACTGTTTTTT
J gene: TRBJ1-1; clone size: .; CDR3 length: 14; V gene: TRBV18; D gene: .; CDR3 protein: CASSPPSMNTEAFF; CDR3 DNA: TGTGCCAGCTCACCACCGTCCATGAACACTGAAGCTTTCTTT
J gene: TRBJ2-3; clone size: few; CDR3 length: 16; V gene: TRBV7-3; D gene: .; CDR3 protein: CASSLTGVSSTDTQYF; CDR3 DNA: TGTGCCAGCAGCCTTACCGGGGTCTCTAGCACAGATACGCAGTATTTT
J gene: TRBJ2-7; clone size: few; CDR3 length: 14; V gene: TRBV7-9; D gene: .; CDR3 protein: CASSPSGTFYEQYF; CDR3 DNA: TGTGCCAGCAGCCCTAGTGGTACGTTTTACGAGCAGTACTTC
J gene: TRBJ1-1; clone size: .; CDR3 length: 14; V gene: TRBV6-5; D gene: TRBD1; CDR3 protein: CASSIQGFDTEAFF; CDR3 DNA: TGTGCCAGCAGTATACAGGGGTTTGACACTGAAGCTTTCTTT